This TCR beta chain was captured by sequencing in a study of early T cells in non-severe SARS-CoV-2 infection (dated by TCRdb to about 2021). A note on the overall study: Because TCR sequencing was done on bulk RNA from unsorted whole blood, the alpha and beta chains could not be paired.

The investigation overall reported the following: VDJdb matching was skewed toward anti-spike CD8 responses, so virus-specific expansions were likely underestimated and private and CD4 specificities were missed.

To prepare the library, 5' RACE was applied. Sequencing was performed on a NextSeq 500. In the TCR library protocol, unique molecular identifiers were attached to individual cDNA molecules to correct for PCR bias and sequencing error. Sequencing covered both TCR alpha and beta chains, and within each sample the abundances of alpha and beta sequences were tightly co-correlated. The source study handled its data this way. Decombinator V4 was used to annotate the V gene, J gene and CDR3 of the TCR sequences. TCRs were defined as expanded if a significant change between any two time points was detected under a Poisson model with p below 0.0001. TCR abundances were normalised to the total number of TCRs sequenced per sample and expressed as counts per million. TRAV1-2 paired with TRAJ12, TRAJ20 or TRAJ33 defined MAIT TCRs, while TRAV10 paired with TRAJ18 defined iNKT TCRs. VDJdb, accessed 1 November 2021, was searched for CMV, EBV and SARS-CoV-2 annotated TCRs, excluding TCRs annotated for multiple antigens. The public reads were quality trimmed at Q25 with fastp and then assembled into clones with MiXCR by TCRdb, keeping productive beta chains. Identical CDR3 protein sequences are pooled into one entry, listed with their most common genes and DNA. What appears here as the V and J calls and clone size reflects TCRdb's work, not the paper's. The sample table contains 45,000 to 70,000 distinct CDR3 sequences; only one count was recorded for 11% of them. The ten biggest clones cover more than 8.5% of the sample.

Set within a cohort of healthcare workers in London, UK, this nested case-control study involved weekly PCR testing of nasopharyngeal swabs along with blood sampling. Healthcare workers were recruited during the week of the UK lockdown, between 23 and 31 March 2020, and followed weekly for up to 16 weeks. This clonotype has only a few counts. This clone's antigen is unknown. No base quality information exists; no much larger clone differs at one position. The germline V gene sets CDR1 to LGHNT and CDR2 to FRNRAP. The V and J ends are trimmed by 5 bases and 4 bases, leaving 17 bases between them. From its cysteine to its phenylalanine, the CDR3 spans 15 amino acids. The only DNA kept is the CDR3, 45 bases in frame from the first base.

This sequence originates from an adult who was a healthcare worker with PCR-confirmed SARS-CoV-2 infection or an uninfected control (not recorded which). Recombination joined TRBV12-5 with TRBJ1-1; D gene: possibly TRBD1, on 6 matching bases. Sequenced sample: whole blood. At the DNA level, the sequence is TGTGCTAGTGGTCTGGGTGGGGGCTCGGCCACTGAAGCTTTCTTT. The translation is CASGLGGGSATEAFF.